Each of the 10 T cell receptor beta chains below was sequenced from the same sample in a study of CD8 T cells in Susac syndrome. Random hexamers were used to reverse transcribe roughly 0.45 to 1 ug of RNA. From the immunoSEQ multiplex PCR reads, TCRdb called clonotypes with MiXCR, one entry per CDR3 protein. The sample has 100,000 to 150,000 distinct CDR3 sequences, about 96% seen once. Material: CD4+ T cells from PBMCs. These receptors all stem from a human donor in good health.

The gene calls are TRBV5-1 and TRBJ2-7; 7 bases are shared with TRBD1. This CDR3 spans 16 amino acids. Germline CDR1 reads SGHRS; CDR2 reads YFSETQ. Trimming took 1 base from V and 1 from J; bases not matched to a gene: 8. The CDR3 sequence: CASSLSRGYDSYEQYF. The CDR3 nucleotides are TGCGCCAGCAGCTTGAGCAGGGGGTATGATTCCTACGAGCAGTACTTC.

This sequence joins TRBV3-1 and TRBJ2-1; D ambiguous. Germline CDR1 reads LGHDT; CDR2 reads YNNKEL (reference sequence). V lost 0 bases to trimming and J lost 4 bases, with 10 bases between them. This CDR3 comprises 15 residues. The CDR3 bases are TGTGCCAGCAGCCAAGAGAGGCAGAGTTACAATGAGCAGTTCTTC. Amino acids: CASSQERQSYNEQFF.

The rearrangement uses TRBV28 and TRBJ1-5, with 9 bases lining up with TRBD1. CDR3 size: 16 residues. The V segment lost 8 bases and the J segment 4 bases; nucleotides outside the gene matches: 12. The germline gives CDR1 MDHEN, CDR2 SYDVKM. The CDR3 loop reads CASSIGGQGRNQPQHF. The CDR3, as DNA: TGTGCCAGCTCGATTGGAGGACAGGGGAGGAATCAGCCCCAGCATTTT.

The gene calls are TRBV19 and TRBJ2-6; D might be TRBD1 (5 bases). Germline assignment: CDR1 LNHDA and CDR2 SQIVND (reference sequence). V was pared by 6 bases and J by 0 bases, with 9 bases between. The CDR3 consists of 15 residues. The CDR3 sequence is CASRGHSSGANVLTF. CDR3 DNA sequence: TGTGCCAGTAGAGGACATTCCTCTGGGGCCAACGTCCTGACTTTC.

This sequence joins TRBV2 and TRBJ1-1; no clear D. This CDR3 contains 15 residues. The V gene lost 2 bases and the J gene lost 1 base, with 11 bases spanning the gap. Germline values: CDR1 SNHLY, CDR2 FYNNEI. The CDR3 protein is CASSELRVGNTEAFF. The DNA for the CDR3 is TGTGCCAGCAGTGAACTGCGGGTCGGGAACACTGAAGCTTTCTTT.

The CDR3 reads CASSFRGWEQFF. The CDR3 nucleotides read TGTGCCAGCAGCTTCCGGGGCTGGGAGCAGTTCTTC. The chain joins TRBV11-2 to TRBJ2-1; the D gene could be TRBD1 or TRBD2 (5 bases each). From germline, CDR1 is SGHAT and CDR2 FQNNGV. Trimming took off 3 bases at V and 10 bases at J, with 10 bases between the two ends. The CDR3 has 12 residues. Combining the CDR3 with reference TRBV11-2 and TRBJ2-1 gives the whole variable domain EAGVAQSPRYKIIEKRQSVAFWCNPISGHATLYWYQQILGQGPKLLIQFQNNGVVDDSQLPKDRFSAERLKGVDSTLKIQPAKLEDSAVYLCASSFRGWEQFFGPGTRLTVL.

This clonotype was picked up a small number of times. An end of the junction differs from the germline gene, which may be a read error. The genes are TRBV5-1 and TRBJ2-7; 12 bases line up with TRBD2. Germline CDR1 and CDR2: SGHRS and YFSETQ. This CDR3 has 14 residues. The CDR3 DNA is TGTGCCAGCAGTCTAGCGGGAGGGCCCTACGAGCAGTACTTC. Its protein is CASSLAGGPYEQYF.

CDR3 region: CATHPRAPQAPAFF. Written as DNA, the CDR3 is TGTGCCACCCACCCCCGAGCCCCCCAAGCTCCAGCTTTCTTT. The chain combines TRBV7-8 with TRBJ1-1, with D hard to call. This CDR3 spans 14 amino acids. CDR1 and CDR2 from the germline V gene are SGHVS and FQNEAQ. The V and J ends lost 10 bases and 10 bases respectively, with 25 bases between them.

The CDR3 spells CASSLGGTTNTGELFF. The CDR3 DNA is TGCGCCAGCAGCTTGGGAGGGACAACGAACACCGGGGAGCTGTTTTTT. The chain links TRBV5-1 to TRBJ2-2; perhaps TRBD1 as D (6 bases). The CDR3 has 16 residues. V dropped 0 bases and J dropped 0 bases, with 9 bases sitting between them. Germline V CDR1 and CDR2: SGHRS, YFSETQ.

V and J are TRBV19 and TRBJ2-2; D is possibly TRBD1 (6 bases). This CDR3 region has 14 residues. V was pared by 1 base and J by 7 bases, with 10 bases between. Germline CDR1 LNHDA, CDR2 SQIVND (reference sequence). The DNA of the CDR3 is TGTGCCAGTAGTATAGGGGGGCCGAGCGGGGAGCTGTTTTTT. This sequence encodes CASSIGGPSGELFF.